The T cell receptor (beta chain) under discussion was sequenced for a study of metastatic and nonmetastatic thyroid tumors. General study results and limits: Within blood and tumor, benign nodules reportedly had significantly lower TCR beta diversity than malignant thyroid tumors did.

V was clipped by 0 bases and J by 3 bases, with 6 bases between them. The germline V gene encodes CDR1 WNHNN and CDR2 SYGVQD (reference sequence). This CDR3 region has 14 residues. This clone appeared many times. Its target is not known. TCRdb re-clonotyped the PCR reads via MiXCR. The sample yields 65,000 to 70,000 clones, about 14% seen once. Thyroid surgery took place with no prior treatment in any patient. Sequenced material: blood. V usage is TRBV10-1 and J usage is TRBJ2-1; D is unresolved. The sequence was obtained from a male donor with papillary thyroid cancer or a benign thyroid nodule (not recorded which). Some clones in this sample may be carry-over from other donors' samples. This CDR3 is CASSESTNYNEQFF. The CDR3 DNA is TGCGCCAGCAGTGAGTCGACAAACTACAATGAGCAGTTCTTC.